This T cell receptor beta chain was documented in a study of blood T cell repertoires in COVID-19. Study as a whole: Sources were T cells, B-cell-depleted T cells, or PBMCs; the material itself was cDNA or gDNA.

Recruitment covered roughly 22 US areas and drew participants whose ages spanned about 18 to 100 years. The CDR3 contains 16 residues. Germline trimming cut 2 bases from V and 5 bases from J; bases unmatched to any gene: 10. Germline V gene lookup returns CDR1 SGHKS and CDR2 YYEKEE (reference sequence). Profiled with immunoSEQ multiplex PCR; TCRdb holds only in-frame clones, not every one. The data contain some 320,000 clones, more than 85% of them singletons. Input material: PBMCs or T cells enriched from blood (not recorded which). V is TRBV5-5 and J is TRBJ1-1, with TRBD1 matching 9 bases. The sequence came from a woman in her twenties or thirties who had been exposed to COVID-19. CDR3 sequence reads: CASSLGDRGIRTEAFF. CDR3 nucleotides: TGTGCCAGCAGCTTAGGTGACAGGGGGATTAGGACTGAAGCTTTCTTT.